This entry concerns a single TCR beta chain. The data originate from a study of blood T cell repertoires in COVID-19. Sequencing was performed with immunoSEQ multiplex PCR; in TCRdb, only in-frame clones are kept and a portion is missing. The data contain roughly 250,000 clones, over 75% of them singletons. In germline, CDR1 is SGHNT, CDR2 YYREEE (reference sequence). The CDR3 is made up of 15 amino acids. Trimming removed 0 bases from V and 10 bases from J; junction bases left unmatched: 9. This sequence was found in a woman in her twenties or thirties who had recovered from COVID-19. The genes are TRBV5-4 and TRBJ2-1, with 8 bases that match TRBD2. Sequenced: PBMCs or T cells enriched from blood (not recorded which). The CDR3 is CASSLDSSGTTEQFF. CDR3 in DNA: TGTGCCAGCAGCTTGGATAGTAGCGGGACGACCGAGCAGTTCTTC.